This T cell receptor (beta chain) was sequenced in a study of cytomegalovirus exposure and HLA in healthy donors. Study findings and constraints: 87-base-pair reads could not separate some V segments, including TRBV6-2 and TRBV6-3. Specific recognition of CMV antigens was confirmed in vitro for a few chains (all CMV-associated). Beyond CMV serostatus, there was no information to go on about immune exposure.

CDR1 is SEHNR and CDR2 is FQNEAQ in the germline V gene (reference sequence). The V gene lost 1 base and the J gene lost 4 bases, with 4 bases spanning the gap. The CDR3 spans 12 residues. The PCR ran on 60 Vbeta and 13 Jbeta primers. Method: immunoSEQ multiplex PCR; TCRdb's copy keeps in-frame clones and lacks some. The table for this sample gives fewer than 100,000 clones. As concerns this clone: Its target is not known. Additional DNA sequences in this sample encode the identical CDR3.

The specimen was PBMCs. This sequence originates from a man between 50 and 59 years old in good health and CMV-seronegative. The chain couples TRBV7-9 to TRBJ2-5; the D is unclear. CDR3 DNA: TGTGCCAGCAGCTTAGGGAGAGAGACCCAGTACTTC. Protein sequence: CASSLGRETQYF.